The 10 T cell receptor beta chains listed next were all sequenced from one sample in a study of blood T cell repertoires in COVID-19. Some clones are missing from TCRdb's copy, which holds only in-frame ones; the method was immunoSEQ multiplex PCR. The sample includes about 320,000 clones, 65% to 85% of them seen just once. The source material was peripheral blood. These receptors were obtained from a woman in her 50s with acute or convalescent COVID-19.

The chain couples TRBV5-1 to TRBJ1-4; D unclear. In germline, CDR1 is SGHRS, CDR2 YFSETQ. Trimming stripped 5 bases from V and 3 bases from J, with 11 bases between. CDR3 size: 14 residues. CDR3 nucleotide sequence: TGCGCCAGCAGGGAAGAGAGGTCTAATGAAAAACTGTTTTTT. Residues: CASREERSNEKLFF.

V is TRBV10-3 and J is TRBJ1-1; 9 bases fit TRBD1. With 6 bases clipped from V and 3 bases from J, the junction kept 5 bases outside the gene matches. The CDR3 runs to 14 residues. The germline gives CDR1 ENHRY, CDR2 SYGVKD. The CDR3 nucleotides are TGTGCCATCAGACAGGGGGCAGGGGACACTGAAGCTTTCTTT. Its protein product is CAIRQGAGDTEAFF.

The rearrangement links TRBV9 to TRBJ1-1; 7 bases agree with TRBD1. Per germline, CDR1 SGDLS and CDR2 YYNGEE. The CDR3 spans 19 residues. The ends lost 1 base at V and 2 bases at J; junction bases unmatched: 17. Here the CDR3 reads CASSVFPLGAGGSNTEAFF. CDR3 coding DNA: TGTGCCAGCAGCGTATTCCCTCTAGGGGCAGGGGGAAGTAACACTGAAGCTTTCTTT.

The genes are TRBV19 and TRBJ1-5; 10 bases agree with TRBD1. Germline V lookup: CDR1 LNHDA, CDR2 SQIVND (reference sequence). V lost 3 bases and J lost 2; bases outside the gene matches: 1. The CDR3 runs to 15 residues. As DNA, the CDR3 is TGTGCCAGTAGTATCGGGACAGGGGGCAATCAGCCCCAGCATTTT. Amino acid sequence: CASSIGTGGNQPQHF.

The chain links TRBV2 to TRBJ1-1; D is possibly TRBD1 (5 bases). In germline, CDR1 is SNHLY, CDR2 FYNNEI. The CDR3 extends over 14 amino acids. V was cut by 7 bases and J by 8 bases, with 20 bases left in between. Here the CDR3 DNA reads TGTGCCAGCATGACAGAACTGGTAGCAAACGAAGCTTTCTTT. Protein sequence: CASMTELVANEAFF.

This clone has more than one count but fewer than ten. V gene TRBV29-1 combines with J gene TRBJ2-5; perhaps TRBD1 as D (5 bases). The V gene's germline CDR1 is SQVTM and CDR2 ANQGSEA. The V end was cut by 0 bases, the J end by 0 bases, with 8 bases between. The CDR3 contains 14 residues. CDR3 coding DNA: TGCAGCGTTGAAGACAGGGCCTACCAAGAGACCCAGTACTTC. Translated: CSVEDRAYQETQYF.

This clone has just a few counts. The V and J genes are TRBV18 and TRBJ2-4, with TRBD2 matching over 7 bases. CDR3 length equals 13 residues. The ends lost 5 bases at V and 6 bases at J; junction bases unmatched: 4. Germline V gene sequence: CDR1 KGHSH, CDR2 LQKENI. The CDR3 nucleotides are TGTGCCAGCTCAGGGGGGGAGAGAAACATTCAGTACTTC. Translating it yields CASSGGERNIQYF.

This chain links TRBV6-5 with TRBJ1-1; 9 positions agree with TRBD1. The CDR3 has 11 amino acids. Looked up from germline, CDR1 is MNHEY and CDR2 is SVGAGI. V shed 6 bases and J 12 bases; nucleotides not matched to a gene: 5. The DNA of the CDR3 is TGTGCCAGCAGCCGACAGGGGGAAACTTTCTTT. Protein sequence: CASSRQGETFF.

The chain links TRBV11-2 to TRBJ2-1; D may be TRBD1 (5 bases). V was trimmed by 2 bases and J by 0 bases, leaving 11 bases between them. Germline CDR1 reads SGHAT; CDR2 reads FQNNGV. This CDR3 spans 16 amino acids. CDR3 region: CASSLPTGPSYNEQFF. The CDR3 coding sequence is TGTGCCAGCAGCTTACCTACAGGACCCTCCTACAATGAGCAGTTCTTC.

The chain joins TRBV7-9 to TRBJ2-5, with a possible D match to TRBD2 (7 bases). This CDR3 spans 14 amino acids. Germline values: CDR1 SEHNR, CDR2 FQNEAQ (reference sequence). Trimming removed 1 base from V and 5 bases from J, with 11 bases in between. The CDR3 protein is CASSLDWGGETQYF. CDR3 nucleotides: TGTGCCAGCAGCTTAGATTGGGGGGGCGAGACCCAGTACTTC. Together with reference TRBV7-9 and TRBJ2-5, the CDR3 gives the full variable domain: DTGVSQNPRHKITKRGQNVTFRCDPISEHNRLYWYRQTLGQGPEFLTYFQNEAQLEKSRLLSDRFSAERPKGSFSTLEIQRTEQGDSAMYLCASSLDWGGETQYFGPGTRLLVL.